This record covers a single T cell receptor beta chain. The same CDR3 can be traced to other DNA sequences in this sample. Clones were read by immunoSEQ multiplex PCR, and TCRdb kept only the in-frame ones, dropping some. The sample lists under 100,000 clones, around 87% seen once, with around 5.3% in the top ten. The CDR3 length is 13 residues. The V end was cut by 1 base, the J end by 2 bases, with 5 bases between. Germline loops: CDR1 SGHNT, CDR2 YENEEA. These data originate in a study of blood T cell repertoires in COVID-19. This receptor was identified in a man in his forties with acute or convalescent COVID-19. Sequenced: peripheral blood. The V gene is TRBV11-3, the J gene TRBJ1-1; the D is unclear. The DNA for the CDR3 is TGTGCCAGCAGCTTAGCCTCCAACACTGAAGCTTTCTTT. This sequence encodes CASSLASNTEAFF.